This passage covers 21 T cell receptor beta chains from one sample sequenced in a study of radiation and T cells in renal cell carcinoma. Time point indicated: blood 2 weeks post-SBRT. Treatment meaning: 15 Gy SBRT to primary tumor, nephrectomy 4 weeks later. Sequenced by immunoSEQ multiplex PCR; TCRdb stores in-frame clones only, minus some. The sample has 100,000 to 150,000 clones, 81% seen once. The material was blood, obtained from a patient whose treatment included radiotherapy and nephrectomy. The receptors come from a man between 45 and 60 years old with renal cell carcinoma.

The sample holds a few counts of this clone. The chain recombines TRBV5-6 with TRBJ2-2, with TRBD1 identical over 10 bases. This CDR3 contains 17 residues. With V trimmed by 3 bases and J by 6 bases, 11 bases remained unmatched. Germline lookup yields CDR1 SGHDT and CDR2 YYEEEE. The DNA of the CDR3 is TGTGCCAGCAGCTCGCCTCCGGGACAGGGGTACCCCGGGGAGCTGTTTTTT. Translating gives CASSSPPGQGYPGELFF.

This sequence joins TRBV7-9 and TRBJ1-2, with 10 bases matching TRBD1. Per germline, CDR1 SEHNR and CDR2 FQNEAQ (reference sequence). V lost 6 bases and J lost 12; bases outside the gene matches: 10. The CDR3 extends over 13 amino acids. The CDR3 nucleotides are TGTGCCAGCAGATTTTCTGAGGGACAGGGGAACACCTTC. Translating it yields CASRFSEGQGNTF.

This sequence joins TRBV29-1 and TRBJ2-3; possibly TRBD1 for D (6 bases). V was cut by 4 bases and J by 7 bases, with 15 bases left in between. Germline-derived CDR1 and CDR2 are SQVTM and ANQGSEA. The CDR3 runs to 13 residues. The CDR3 DNA sequence: TGCAGCGTTGTTGTGGGGGCCGGGAATACGCAGTATTTT. Protein: CSVVVGAGNTQYF.

Of note for this clone: Additional DNA sequences in this sample encode the identical CDR3. This rearrangement joins TRBV6-1 to TRBJ2-7; 11 nucleotides match TRBD2. V shed 1 base and J 1 base; nucleotides not matched to a gene: 3. There are 16 residues in the CDR3. Germline assignment: CDR1 MNHNS and CDR2 SASEGT. This CDR3 reads CASSEGLAGGSYEQYF. The CDR3 coding sequence is TGTGCCAGCAGTGAAGGGCTAGCGGGAGGTTCCTACGAGCAGTACTTC.

The rearrangement uses TRBV7-2 and TRBJ2-5; D is ambiguous. Germline CDR1 reads SGHTA; CDR2 reads FQGNSA. V was cut by 2 bases and J by 2 bases, with 6 bases left in between. The CDR3 totals 13 residues. CDR3 nucleotide sequence: TGTGCCAGCAGCTTACAAGTACAAGAGACCCAGTACTTC. It specifies CASSLQVQETQYF.

The V call is TRBV11-1, the J call TRBJ2-7; 10 bases agree with TRBD1. Germline V lookup: CDR1 SGHAT, CDR2 FQDESV (reference sequence). The CDR3 runs 16 residues. J lost 5 bases, V lost 2 bases, and 9 bases had no gene match. For the CDR3, the DNA is TGTGCCAGCAGCTTACACACGCTCGGGACAGGGGACGAGCAGTACTTC. Its protein is CASSLHTLGTGDEQYF. Together with reference TRBV11-1 and TRBJ2-7, the CDR3 gives the full variable domain: EAEVAQSPRYKITEKSQAVAFWCDPISGHATLYWYRQILGQGPELLVQFQDESVVDDSQLPKDRFSAERLKGVDSTLKIQPAELGDSAMYLCASSLHTLGTGDEQYFGPGTRLTVT.

The V and J genes are TRBV5-7 and TRBJ2-7; TRBD2 matches 7 bases. TRBV5-7 is sorted into the ORF group, with uncertain function. With V trimmed by 3 bases and J by 1 base, 13 bases remained unmatched. The CDR3 length is 17 residues. CDR3 amino acids: CASSSSRGGGVSYEQYF. CDR3 in DNA: TGTGCCAGCAGCTCTTCTAGGGGCGGGGGAGTTTCCTACGAGCAGTACTTC.

The CDR3 reads CASSLKISPQHF. For the CDR3, the DNA is TGTGCCAGCAGCCTAAAGATCAGCCCCCAGCATTTT. V gene TRBV28 combines with J gene TRBJ1-5; D unresolved. Trimming cost V 6 bases and J 10 bases, with 13 bases left between them. CDR1 is MDHEN and CDR2 is SYDVKM in the germline V gene. The CDR3 has 12 amino acids.

The CDR3 nucleotides are TGTGCCAGCACCCCAGACGGCAGCTCCTACGAGCAGTACTTC. This codes for CASTPDGSSYEQYF. The chain is built from TRBV9 and TRBJ2-7; D unclear. The CDR3 has 14 amino acids. Germline V gene data show CDR1 as SGDLS and CDR2 as YYNGEE. Trimming removed 6 bases from V and 0 bases from J, with 13 bases in between. Full variable domain (missing parts from reference TRBV9 and TRBJ2-7): DSGVTQTPKHLITATGQRVTLRCSPRSGDLSVYWYQQSLDQGLQFLIQYYNGEERAKGNILERFSAQQFPDLHSELNLSSLELGDSALYFCASTPDGSSYEQYFGPGTRLTVT.

The chain employs TRBV5-4 and TRBJ1-2; the D gene is possibly TRBD1 (6 bases). V was clipped by 4 bases and J by 5 bases, with 12 bases between them. CDR1 and CDR2 (germline): SGHNT, YYREEE (reference sequence). The CDR3 spans 13 residues. The CDR3 spells CASSQDGQYGYTF. For the CDR3, the DNA is TGTGCCAGCAGCCAGGATGGACAGTATGGCTACACCTTC.

The J gene is TRBJ2-2, the V gene TRBV4-1, with D hard to call. Trimming shortened V by 4 bases and J by 6 bases, and 9 bases separated the two germline ends. Germline loops: CDR1 MGHRA, CDR2 YSYEKL. The length of the CDR3 is 13 residues. CDR3: CASSPFLAGELFF. As DNA, the CDR3 is TGCGCCAGCAGCCCCTTCTTAGCCGGGGAGCTGTTTTTT.

This clone was detected only once. The chain couples TRBV2 to TRBJ1-2; 8 positions match TRBD1. Germline lookup yields CDR1 SNHLY and CDR2 FYNNEI. The CDR3 contains 14 residues. V gave up 2 bases and J gave up 4 bases; unmatched junction bases: 3. CDR3 sequence reads: CASSEFTGGYGYTF. Written as DNA, the CDR3 is TGTGCCAGCAGTGAATTCACAGGGGGCTATGGCTACACCTTC.

This chain connects TRBV7-3 to TRBJ2-4, with 10 positions matching TRBD1. This CDR3 contains 17 residues. Germline V gives CDR1 SGHTA, CDR2 FQGTGA. Losses at the gene ends were 4 bases for V and 3 bases for J; bases not matched to a gene: 9. The CDR3 is CASSYPDRGDVKNIQYF. The CDR3 DNA reads TGTGCCAGCAGCTACCCGGACAGGGGGGATGTCAAAAACATTCAGTACTTC.

The gene calls are TRBV11-2 and TRBJ1-3; 10 nucleotides agree with TRBD1. Trimming took 4 bases from V and 0 from J; bases not matched to a gene: 9. Per the germline V gene, CDR1 is SGHAT and CDR2 is FQNNGV. This CDR3 has 18 amino acids. In DNA form, the CDR3 reads TGTGCCAGCAGCTCGTTTTCCGGGACAGGGGTCTCTGGAAACACCATATATTTT. Translating it yields CASSSFSGTGVSGNTIYF.

The gene calls are TRBV7-6 and TRBJ2-3; 16 positions agree with TRBD2. V lost 4 bases to trimming and J lost 5 bases; unmatched junction nucleotides: 9. Germline CDR1 and CDR2: SGHVS and FNYEAQ. CDR3 length: 18 residues. CDR3 residues: CASSSPGTSGRDGDTQYF. Here the CDR3 DNA reads TGTGCCAGCAGCTCCCCCGGGACTAGCGGGAGGGATGGAGATACGCAGTATTTT.

The rearrangement joins TRBV5-8 to TRBJ1-5; D perhaps matches TRBD1 (5 bases). Germline loops: CDR1 SGHTS, CDR2 YDEGEE. Deletions cut 4 bases from V and 1 base from J, with 9 bases between. The CDR3 is 14 amino acids. The CDR3: CASSPGASNQPQHF. The CDR3, as DNA: TGTGCCAGCAGCCCCGGGGCAAGCAATCAGCCCCAGCATTTT.

The rearrangement uses TRBV5-1 and TRBJ2-1, with D possibly matching TRBD1 (5 bases). CDR1 and CDR2 from the germline V gene are SGHRS and YFSETQ. The CDR3 loop spans 16 amino acids. The V and J ends lost 4 bases and 0 bases respectively, with 14 bases between them. The CDR3 is CASSQGVVSSYNEQFF. In nucleotides, the CDR3 is TGCGCCAGCAGCCAAGGGGTGGTGAGCTCCTACAATGAGCAGTTCTTC.

V gene TRBV29-1 combines with J gene TRBJ2-2, with 7 nucleotides matching TRBD1. This CDR3 is 16 amino acids long. Germline CDR1 is SQVTM and CDR2 is ANQGSEA. With 0 bases clipped from V and 3 bases from J, the junction kept 7 bases outside the gene matches. The CDR3 reads CSVEDLHRGYTGELFF. CDR3 in DNA: TGCAGCGTTGAAGATCTCCACAGGGGCTACACCGGGGAGCTGTTTTTT.

The chain uses TRBV11-2 and TRBJ2-7; D remains ambiguous. V was pared by 5 bases and J by 2 bases, with 10 bases between. Germline lookup yields CDR1 SGHAT and CDR2 FQNNGV. This CDR3 comprises 13 residues. CDR3 amino acids: CASSRPQTYEQYF. The DNA for the CDR3 is TGTGCCAGCAGCCGCCCCCAGACCTACGAGCAGTACTTC. The complete variable domain, with remaining parts taken from reference TRBV11-2 and TRBJ2-7, reads EAGVAQSPRYKIIEKRQSVAFWCNPISGHATLYWYQQILGQGPKLLIQFQNNGVVDDSQLPKDRFSAERLKGVDSTLKIQPAKLEDSAVYLCASSRPQTYEQYFGPGTRLTVT.

This clone was recorded once. The chain uses TRBV7-8 and TRBJ1-1, with 8 bases identical to TRBD1. After removal of 6 bases from V and 3 bases from J, the junction contained 18 bases not matched to a gene. Looked up from germline, CDR1 is SGHVS and CDR2 is FQNEAQ. CDR3 length equals 18 residues. CDR3 residues: CASRRKDRVIAFDTEAFF. CDR3 in DNA: TGTGCCAGCAGACGTAAGGACAGGGTAATTGCTTTTGACACTGAAGCTTTCTTT.

This clone was counted ten times or more. This chain links TRBV27 with TRBJ1-5; 9 positions agree with TRBD1. V trimming: 1 base; J trimming: 6 bases; junction bases outside the gene matches: 4. The CDR3 is 15 amino acids. CDR1 is MNHEY and CDR2 is SMNVEV in the germline V gene (reference sequence). The CDR3 DNA follows: TGTGCCAGCAGTTTATGGGGACAGGGAGGTCAGCCCCAGCATTTT. As protein: CASSLWGQGGQPQHF.